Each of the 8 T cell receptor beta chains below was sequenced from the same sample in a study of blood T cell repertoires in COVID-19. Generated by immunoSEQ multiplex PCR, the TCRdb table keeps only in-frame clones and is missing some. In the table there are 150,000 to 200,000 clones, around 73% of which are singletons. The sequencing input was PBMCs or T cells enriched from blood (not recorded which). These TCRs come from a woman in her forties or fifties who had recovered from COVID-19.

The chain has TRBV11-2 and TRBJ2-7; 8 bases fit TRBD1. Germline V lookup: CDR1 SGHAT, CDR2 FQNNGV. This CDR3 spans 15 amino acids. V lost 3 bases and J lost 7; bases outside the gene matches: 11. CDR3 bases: TGTGCCAGCAGCTTCTCGACAGGGGCGGAGAGTGAGCAGTACTTC. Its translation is CASSFSTGAESEQYF. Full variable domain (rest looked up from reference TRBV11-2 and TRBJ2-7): EAGVAQSPRYKIIEKRQSVAFWCNPISGHATLYWYQQILGQGPKLLIQFQNNGVVDDSQLPKDRFSAERLKGVDSTLKIQPAKLEDSAVYLCASSFSTGAESEQYFGPGTRLTVT.

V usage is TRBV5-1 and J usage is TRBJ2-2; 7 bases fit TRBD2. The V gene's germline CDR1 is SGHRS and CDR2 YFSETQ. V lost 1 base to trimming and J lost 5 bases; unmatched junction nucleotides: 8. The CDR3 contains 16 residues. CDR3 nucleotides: TGCGCCAGCAGCTTGAGTCAGCGGGACCTAACCGGGGAGCTGTTTTTT. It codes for CASSLSQRDLTGELFF.

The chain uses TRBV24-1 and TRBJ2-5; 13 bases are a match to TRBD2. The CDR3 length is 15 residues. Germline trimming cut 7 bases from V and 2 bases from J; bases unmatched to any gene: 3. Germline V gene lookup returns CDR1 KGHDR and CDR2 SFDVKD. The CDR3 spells CATSGLAGVQETQYF. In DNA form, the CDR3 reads TGTGCCACCAGCGGACTAGCGGGAGTTCAAGAGACCCAGTACTTC.

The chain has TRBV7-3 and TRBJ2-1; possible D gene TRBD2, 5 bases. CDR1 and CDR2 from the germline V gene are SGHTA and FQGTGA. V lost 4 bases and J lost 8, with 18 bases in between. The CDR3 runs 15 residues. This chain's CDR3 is CASSSITSSRDEQFF. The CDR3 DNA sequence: TGTGCCAGCAGCTCAATAACTAGTTCGCGGGATGAGCAGTTCTTC.

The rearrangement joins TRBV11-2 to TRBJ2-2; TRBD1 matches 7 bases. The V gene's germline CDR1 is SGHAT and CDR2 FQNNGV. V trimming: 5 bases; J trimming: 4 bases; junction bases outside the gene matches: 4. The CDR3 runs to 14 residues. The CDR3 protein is CASSPTGTTGELFF. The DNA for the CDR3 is TGTGCCAGCAGCCCGACAGGGACCACCGGGGAGCTGTTTTTT.

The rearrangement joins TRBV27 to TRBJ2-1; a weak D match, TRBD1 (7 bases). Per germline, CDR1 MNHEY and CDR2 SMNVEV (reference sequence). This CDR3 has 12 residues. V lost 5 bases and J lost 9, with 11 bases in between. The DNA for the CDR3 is TGTGCCAGCAGTCCCCAGGGGGGTGAGCAGTTCTTC. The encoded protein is CASSPQGGEQFF.

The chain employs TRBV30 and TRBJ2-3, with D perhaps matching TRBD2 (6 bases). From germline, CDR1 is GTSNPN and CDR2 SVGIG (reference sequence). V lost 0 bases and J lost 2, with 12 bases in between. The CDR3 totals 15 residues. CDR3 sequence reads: CAWSVPGGNTDTQYF. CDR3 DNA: TGTGCCTGGAGTGTACCAGGCGGGAACACAGATACGCAGTATTTT.

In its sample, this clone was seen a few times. The CDR3 DNA reads as TGCAGCGCCCCTCTGGGACAGGCCCAAGAGACCCAGTACTTC. Amino acids: CSAPLGQAQETQYF. The rearrangement links TRBV29-1 to TRBJ2-5; TRBD1 agrees at 8 bases. J was trimmed by 1 base and V by 7 bases; bases with no gene match: 8. CDR3 size: 14 residues. Germline V CDR1 and CDR2: SQVTM, ANQGSEA.